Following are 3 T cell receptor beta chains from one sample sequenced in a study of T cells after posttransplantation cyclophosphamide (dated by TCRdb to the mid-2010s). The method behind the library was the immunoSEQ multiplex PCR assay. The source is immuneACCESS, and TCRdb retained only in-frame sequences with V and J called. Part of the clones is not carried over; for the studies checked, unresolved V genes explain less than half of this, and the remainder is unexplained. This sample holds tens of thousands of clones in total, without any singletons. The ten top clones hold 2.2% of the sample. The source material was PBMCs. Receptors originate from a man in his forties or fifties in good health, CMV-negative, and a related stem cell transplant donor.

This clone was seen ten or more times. CDR3 coding DNA: TGCGCCAGCAGTGACCCGACTAGCGGGAACTACAATGAGCAGTTCTTC. Translation gives CASSDPTSGNYNEQFF. The V call is TRBV10-1, the J call TRBJ2-1, with 11 bases aligning to TRBD2. The ends lost 3 bases at V and 3 bases at J; junction bases unmatched: 4. The CDR3 is 16 residues long. Germline V gene data show CDR1 as WNHNN and CDR2 as SYGVQD (reference sequence).

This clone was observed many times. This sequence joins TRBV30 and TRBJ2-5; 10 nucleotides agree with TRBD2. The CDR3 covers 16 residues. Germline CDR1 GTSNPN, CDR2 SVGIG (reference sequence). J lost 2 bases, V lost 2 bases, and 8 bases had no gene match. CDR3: CAWSTSGRAPQETQYF. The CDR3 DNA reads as TGTGCCTGGAGTACGAGCGGGAGGGCCCCTCAAGAGACCCAGTACTTC.

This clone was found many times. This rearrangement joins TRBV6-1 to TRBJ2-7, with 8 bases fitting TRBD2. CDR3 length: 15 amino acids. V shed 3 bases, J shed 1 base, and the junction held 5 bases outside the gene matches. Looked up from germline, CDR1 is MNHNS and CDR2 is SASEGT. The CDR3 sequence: CASSEFLAGSYEQYF. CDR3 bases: TGTGCCAGCAGTGAGTTCCTAGCGGGTTCCTACGAGCAGTACTTC.